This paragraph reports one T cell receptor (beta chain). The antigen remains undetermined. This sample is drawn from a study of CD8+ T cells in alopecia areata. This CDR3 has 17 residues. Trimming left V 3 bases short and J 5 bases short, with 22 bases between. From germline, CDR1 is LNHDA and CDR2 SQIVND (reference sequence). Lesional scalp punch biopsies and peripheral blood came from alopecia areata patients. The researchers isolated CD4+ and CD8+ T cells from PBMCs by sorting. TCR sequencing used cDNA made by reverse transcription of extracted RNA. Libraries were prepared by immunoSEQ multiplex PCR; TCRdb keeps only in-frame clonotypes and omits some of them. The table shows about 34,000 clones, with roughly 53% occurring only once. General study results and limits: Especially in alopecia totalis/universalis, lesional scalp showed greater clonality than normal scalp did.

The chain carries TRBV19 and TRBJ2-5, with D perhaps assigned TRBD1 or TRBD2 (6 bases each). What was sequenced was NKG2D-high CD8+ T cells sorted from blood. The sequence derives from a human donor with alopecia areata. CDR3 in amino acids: CASSMFSGGRSRETQYF. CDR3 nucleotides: TGTGCCAGTAGTATGTTCTCTGGGGGGCGGTCCAGGGAGACCCAGTACTTC.